These 6 T cell receptor beta chains originate from one sample sequenced in a study of shared clonotypes between healthy human individuals. Produced via immunoSEQ multiplex PCR; TCRdb's table is partial and in-frame only. The top ten clones hold roughly 0.56% of a sample with over 850,000 clones, around 78% of them seen once. Sample: memory CD4+ T cells from PBMCs. Regarding subset: CD45RA-negative fraction. All receptors derive from a man between 18 and 35 years old in good health. Some clones in this sample may be carry-over from other donors' samples.

The rearrangement joins TRBV30 to TRBJ2-4; 13 bases are shared with TRBD2. V gave up 3 bases and J gave up 0 bases; unmatched junction bases: 11. This CDR3 is built from 19 residues. In germline, CDR1 is GTSNPN, CDR2 SVGIG (reference sequence). CDR3: CAWRGGLAGVGGAKNIQYF. The DNA of the CDR3 is TGTGCCTGGAGAGGAGGACTAGCGGGAGTGGGGGGAGCCAAAAACATTCAGTACTTC.

The chain recombines TRBV4-3 with TRBJ2-5; D is perhaps TRBD1 (5 bases). Trimming removed 2 bases from V and 3 bases from J, with 10 bases in between. The CDR3 is 14 residues long. From germline, CDR1 is LGHNA and CDR2 YSLEER. Written as DNA, the CDR3 is TGCGCCAGCAGCCAAATTGTCAGGGAAGAGACCCAGTACTTC. The encoded protein is CASSQIVREETQYF.

This rearrangement joins TRBV2 to TRBJ1-5, with D perhaps matching TRBD1 (5 bases). Trimming took 7 bases from V and 4 from J, leaving 14 bases between them. Germline CDR1 is SNHLY and CDR2 is FYNNEI. The CDR3 extends over 14 amino acids. CDR3 in DNA: TGTGCCAGCAACCGACAGAATACAAATCAGCCCCAGCATTTT. Its translation is CASNRQNTNQPQHF.

To note about this clone: The sample holds other DNA sequences that translate to the same CDR3. The DNA for the CDR3 is TGTGCCAGCAGCGCCGGGACTAGCGGGAATACCGGGGAGCTGTTTTTT. Translation gives CASSAGTSGNTGELFF. The V and J genes are TRBV9 and TRBJ2-2; 13 bases are a match to TRBD2. The CDR3 sequence is 16 residues long. V lost 3 bases and J lost 5; bases outside the gene matches: 4. The germline gives CDR1 SGDLS, CDR2 YYNGEE.

The chain uses TRBV19 and TRBJ1-3, with a weak D call TRBD1 (5 bases). The germline V gene has CDR1 LNHDA and CDR2 SQIVND (reference sequence). V was shortened by 7 bases and J by 3 bases, with 13 bases between the two germline ends. CDR3 length equals 14 residues. The CDR3 spells CASNLRGDGNTIYF. The CDR3, as DNA: TGTGCCAGTAATCTGAGGGGAGATGGAAACACCATATATTTT.

Worth noting for this clone: Other DNA sequences in the sample encode the same CDR3. The CDR3 loop is CASSVARNTGELFF. CDR3 DNA sequence: TGTGCCAGCAGTGTAGCCAGAAACACCGGGGAGCTGTTTTTT. The genes are TRBV2 and TRBJ2-2; D unresolved. The CDR3 extends over 14 amino acids. Germline V lookup: CDR1 SNHLY, CDR2 FYNNEI. The V and J ends lost 4 bases and 2 bases respectively, with 8 bases between them. Based on the CDR3 plus reference TRBV2 and TRBJ2-2, the full variable domain is EPEVTQTPSHQVTQMGQEVILRCVPISNHLYFYWYRQILGQKVEFLVSFYNNEISEKSEIFDDQFSVERPDGSNFTLKIRSTKLEDSAMYFCASSVARNTGELFFGEGSRLTVL.